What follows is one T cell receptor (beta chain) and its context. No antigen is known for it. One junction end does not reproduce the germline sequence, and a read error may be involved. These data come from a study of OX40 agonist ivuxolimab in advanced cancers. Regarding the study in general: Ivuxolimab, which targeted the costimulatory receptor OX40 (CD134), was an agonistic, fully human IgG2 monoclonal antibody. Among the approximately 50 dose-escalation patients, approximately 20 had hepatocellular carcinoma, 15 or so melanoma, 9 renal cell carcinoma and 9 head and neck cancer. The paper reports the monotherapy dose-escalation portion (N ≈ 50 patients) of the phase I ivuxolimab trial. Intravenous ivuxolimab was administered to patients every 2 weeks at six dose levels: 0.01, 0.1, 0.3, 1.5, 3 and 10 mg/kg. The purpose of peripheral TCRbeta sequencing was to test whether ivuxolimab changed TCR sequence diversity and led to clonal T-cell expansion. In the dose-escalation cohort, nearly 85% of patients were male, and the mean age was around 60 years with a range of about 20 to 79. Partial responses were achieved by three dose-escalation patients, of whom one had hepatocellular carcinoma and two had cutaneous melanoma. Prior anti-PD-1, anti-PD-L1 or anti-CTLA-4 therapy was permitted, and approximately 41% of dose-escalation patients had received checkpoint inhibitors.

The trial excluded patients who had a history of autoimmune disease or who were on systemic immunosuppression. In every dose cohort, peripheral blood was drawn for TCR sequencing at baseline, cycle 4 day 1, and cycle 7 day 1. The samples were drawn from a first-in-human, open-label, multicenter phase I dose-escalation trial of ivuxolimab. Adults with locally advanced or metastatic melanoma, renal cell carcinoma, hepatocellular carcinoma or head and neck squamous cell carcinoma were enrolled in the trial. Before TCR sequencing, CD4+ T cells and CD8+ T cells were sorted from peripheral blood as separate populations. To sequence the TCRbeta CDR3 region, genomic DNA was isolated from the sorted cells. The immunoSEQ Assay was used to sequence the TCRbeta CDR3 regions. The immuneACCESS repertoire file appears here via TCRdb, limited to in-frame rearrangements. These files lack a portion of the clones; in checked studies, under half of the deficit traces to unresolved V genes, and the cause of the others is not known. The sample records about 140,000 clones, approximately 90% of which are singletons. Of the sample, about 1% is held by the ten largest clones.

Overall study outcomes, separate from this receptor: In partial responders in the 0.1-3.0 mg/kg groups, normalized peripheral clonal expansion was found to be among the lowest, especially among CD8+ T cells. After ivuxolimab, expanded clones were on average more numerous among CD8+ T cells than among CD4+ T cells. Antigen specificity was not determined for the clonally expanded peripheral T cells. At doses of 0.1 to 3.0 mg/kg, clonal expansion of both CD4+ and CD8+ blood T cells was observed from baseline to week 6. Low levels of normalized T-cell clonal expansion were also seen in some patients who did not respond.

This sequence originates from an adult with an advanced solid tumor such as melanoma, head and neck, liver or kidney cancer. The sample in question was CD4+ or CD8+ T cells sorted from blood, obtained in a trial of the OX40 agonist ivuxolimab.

The DNA sequence is as follows: TGCGCCAGCAGTAAATCCTCCAGACAGGTTGTTAGCAATCAGCCCCAGCATTTT. Its translation is CASSKSSRQVVSNQPQHF. Recombination joined TRBV23-1 with TRBJ1-5; the D gene is possibly TRBD1, with 6 bases matching. TRBV23-1 has ORF status, its function being uncertain. Including the terminal cysteine and phenylalanine, the CDR3 comprises 18 residues. Only the CDR3 portion is preserved as DNA: 54 bases, with reading frame beginning at the first base.